This T cell receptor (beta chain) was sequenced during a study of T-cell reconstitution after alpha-beta-depleted transplantation in children (TCRdb year 2016). In the study overall: Using TCR repertoire profiling, the study quantitatively followed how T-cell immune reconstitution unfolded in children after TCRalphabeta/CD19-depleted allogeneic hematopoietic cell transplantation.

Worth noting for this clonotype: Its antigen remains undetermined. No base quality information exists; no much larger clone differs at one position.

The sample's treatment or condition label, in plain terms: allogeneic hematopoietic cell transplantation with graft depleted of TCRalphabeta T cells and CD19 B cells. The children who served as transplant recipients had been given grafts of TCRalphabeta/CD19-depleted allogeneic hematopoietic cells. There are 13 amino acids in the CDR3, from cysteine to phenylalanine inclusive. The retained sequence is limited to the CDR3, 39 bases, with the frame set at the first base. The V and J ends are trimmed by 6 bases and 0 bases, leaving 8 bases between them. The germline V gene (reference sequence) yields MNHNY for CDR1 and SVGAGI for CDR2. The study at large found these results: In some patients, high TCRbeta diversity at day 60 was attributed to recipient T cells and intrathymic progenitors that had survived conditioning. The frequencies of hyperexpanded clones fell over the following months, and after one year, T-cell counts and TCRbeta diversity were mostly attributed to newly produced T cells. The apparently early recovery of alphabetaT-cell counts about two months after transplant reportedly depended on only several hundred rapidly expanded clones that came from non-depleted graft cells.

The library was built by means of PCR. Reads for this sample came from an Illumina HiSeq 2500. To normalize quantification of the TCRbeta repertoire, the TCR libraries were built with molecular barcoding that relied on unique molecular identifiers. Clones were called with MiXCR by TCRdb after fastp trimmed the public reads at Q25, and only in-frame beta chains were retained. Rows with one shared CDR3 protein collapse into an entry with the most common genes and DNA. The sample records about 580,000 distinct CDR3 sequences, 20% to 25% of which are singletons. The ten largest clones add up to 13% to 15% of the sample.

The starting material was PBMCs, mostly from graft donor cells, obtained 360 days after TCRalphabeta/CD19-depleted stem cell transplant. The receptor's source is a boy in the first two years of life who had a stem cell transplant for acute myeloid leukemia, so the T cells may come from the graft donor. The chain uses TRBV6-6 and TRBJ1-1, and perhaps TRBD1 as D gene, on 6 matching bases. The nucleotides read TGTGCCAGCAGGGGACACCTGAACACTGAAGCTTTCTTT. Its amino acids are CASRGHLNTEAFF.